This entry features one T cell receptor beta chain sequence. Only in-frame clones appear in the TCRdb table, and some are missing; sequencing was by immunoSEQ multiplex PCR. The repertoire includes about 240,000 clones, more than 75% of them detected once, and 9% to 15% sits in the top ten. These data are taken from a study of blood T cell repertoires in COVID-19. Study-level background: PBMCs, B-cell-depleted T cells, or T cells provided the cDNA or gDNA that made up the material.

This CDR3 spans 15 amino acids. Losses at the gene ends were 4 bases for V and 0 bases for J; bases not matched to a gene: 2. Germline values: CDR1 SGHVS, CDR2 FQNEAQ. J is TRBJ2-2 and V is TRBV7-8, with 7 bases lining up with TRBD2. The receptor comes from a man older than 75 with acute or convalescent COVID-19. The sample taken for sequencing was peripheral blood. The CDR3 reads CASSWLAANTGELFF. The CDR3 bases are TGTGCCAGCAGCTGGCTAGCGGCGAACACCGGGGAGCTGTTTTTT.